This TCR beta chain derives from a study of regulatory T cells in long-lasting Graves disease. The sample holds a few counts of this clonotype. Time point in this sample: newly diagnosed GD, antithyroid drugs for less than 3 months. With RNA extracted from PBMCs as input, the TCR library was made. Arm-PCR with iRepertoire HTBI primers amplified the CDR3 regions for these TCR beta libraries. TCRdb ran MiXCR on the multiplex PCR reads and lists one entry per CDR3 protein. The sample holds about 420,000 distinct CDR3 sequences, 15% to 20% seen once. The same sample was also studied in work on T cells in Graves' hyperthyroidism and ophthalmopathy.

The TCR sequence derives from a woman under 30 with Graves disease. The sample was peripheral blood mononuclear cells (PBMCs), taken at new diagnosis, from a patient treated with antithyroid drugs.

CDR3 protein: CASSRPGNTIYF. CDR3 nucleotides: TGTGCCAGCAGTCGTCCTGGAAACACCATATATTTT. The rearrangement uses TRBV27 and TRBJ1-3, with no clear D. Trimming took 5 bases from V and 2 from J, leaving 4 bases between them. CDR3 length: 12 amino acids. Germline V CDR1 and CDR2: MNHEY, SMNVEV (reference sequence).